The source of this T cell receptor (beta chain) is a study of blood T cell repertoires in COVID-19. For the study at large: Acute and convalescent COVID-19 samples came from the United States, Italy and Spain. PBMCs, B-cell-depleted T cells, or T cells were the source of the cDNA or gDNA that made up the material.

Germline loops: CDR1 SGHRS, CDR2 YFSETQ. Losses at the gene ends were 1 base for V and 5 bases for J; bases not matched to a gene: 6. This CDR3 contains 14 residues. In the study's own analysis: Using reference gene primer amplification, nucleated cell counts were estimated. Clones were read by immunoSEQ multiplex PCR, and TCRdb kept only the in-frame ones, dropping some. D and trimming were read from the DNA, whereas the V and J calls and clone size are those reported in that table. The sample carries 100,000 to 150,000 clones, roughly 80% recorded once. The sequencing sample was made of peripheral blood. This receptor was identified in a woman aged 45 to 65 with acute or convalescent COVID-19. This rearrangement joins TRBV5-1 to TRBJ2-7, with 7 bases that match TRBD2. The DNA of the CDR3 is TGCGCCAGCAGCTTGCCAGCGGGGACCAACGAGCAGTACTTC. Translated, it gives CASSLPAGTNEQYF. Supplemented by reference TRBV5-1 and TRBJ2-7, the full variable domain reads KAGVTQTPRYLIKTRGQQVTLSCSPISGHRSVSWYQQTPGQGLQFLFEYFSETQRNKGNFPGRFSGRQFSNSRSEMNVSTLELGDSALYLCASSLPAGTNEQYFGPGTRLTVT.